Listed below are T cell receptor beta chains from one sample, sequenced in a study of metastatic and nonmetastatic thyroid tumors. TCRdb used MiXCR to call clones anew from the PCR reads. The sample lists 34,000 or so clones; roughly 21% were seen once. Sequenced material: blood. These receptor sequences come from a female donor with papillary thyroid cancer or a benign thyroid nodule (not recorded which). Some clones in this sample may be carry-over from other donors' samples. The CDR3 runs from the conserved cysteine through the conserved F or W. A D gene is named only where the DNA matches it firmly. Not all rows give a size; the values are once, few, many and, for expanded clones, a class.

v_gene	abundance	d_gene	j_gene	CDR3nt	CDR3aa
TRBV11-3	few	TRBD1	TRBJ2-2	TGTGCCAGCAGCGACAGGGACACCGGGGAGCTGTTTTTT	CASSDRDTGELFF
TRBV24-1	many	NA	TRBJ2-1	TGTGCCACCAGTGACGGGGGTCGGAACAATGAGCAGTTCTTC	CATSDGGRNNEQFF
TRBV10-3	few	TRBD2	TRBJ2-7	TGTGCCATCAGTTCAAGCGGGAGGCGATACGAGCAGTACTTC	CAISSSGRRYEQYF
TRBV11-2	many	NA	TRBJ2-1	TGTGCCAGCAGCTTCGCGGGGTACAATGAGCAGTTCTTC	CASSFAGYNEQFF
TRBV19	many	TRBD1	TRBJ1-5	TGTGCCAGTAGTATTTCCAGGGACAGGGTTTTTCAGCCCCAGCATTTT	CASSISRDRVFQPQHF
TRBV6-1	NA	NA	TRBJ1-1	TGTGCCAGTAAAAAGGGCACTGAAGCTTTCTTT	CASKKGTEAFF
TRBV18	many	NA	TRBJ1-1	TGTGCCAGCTCACCCCAAGACGGAATGAGGGCTTTCTTT	CASSPQDGMRAFF
TRBV18	NA	NA	TRBJ1-5	TGTGCCAGCTCACCAGGGACCCGTAGCAATCAGCCCCAGCATTTT	CASSPGTRSNQPQHF
TRBV20-1	NA	NA	TRBJ2-7	TGCAGTGCTAGTATCGCTAGTGCGGGGGAGCAGTACTTC	CSASIASAGEQYF
TRBV5-5	many	NA	TRBJ2-1	TGTGCCAGCAGCTTGGCCAACGGTGAGCAGTTCTTC	CASSLANGEQFF
TRBV5-6	many	NA	TRBJ1-4	TGTGCCAGCAGCTTGAGGGGGGCGGATGAAAAACTGTTTTTT	CASSLRGADEKLFF
TRBV11-2	NA	TRBD1	TRBJ2-1	TGTGCCAGCAGCTTAGATTTACAGGGGTACAATGAGCAGTTCTTC	CASSLDLQGYNEQFF
TRBV6-6	few	NA	TRBJ2-7	TGTGCCAGCAGTTACTCGATACACCAGGCTCACGAGCAGTACTTC	CASSYSIHQAHEQYF
TRBV5-6	NA	NA	TRBJ1-3	TGTGCCAGCAGCTCTCCGGGAAGAACTGGAAACACCATATATTTT	CASSSPGRTGNTIYF
TRBV30	many	TRBD1	TRBJ1-1	TGTGCATTAAACCGGGACAGCCTACCTGGGGGCGAAGCTTTCTTT	CALNRDSLPGGEAFF
TRBV15	few	TRBD2	TRBJ2-2	TGTGCCACCAGCACCATAGCGGGAGAGGAGCTGTTTTTT	CATSTIAGEELFF
TRBV11-3	many	TRBD1	TRBJ1-1	TGTGCCAGCAGCAAAACAGGGGAGGGCACTGAAGCTTTCTTT	CASSKTGEGTEAFF
TRBV2	many	TRBD1	TRBJ1-2	TGTGCCAGCAGTGAAGCGCCCCGGACAGGGGTCTATGGCTACACCTTC	CASSEAPRTGVYGYTF
TRBV6-1	many	TRBD1	TRBJ1-5	TGTGCCAGCAGTAAACAGGGGGCGGGCAATCAGCCCCAGCATTTT	CASSKQGAGNQPQHF
TRBV30	NA	TRBD1	TRBJ2-2	TGTGCCAGCACAGGGGGCGCGAACACCGGGGAGCTGTTTTTT	CASTGGANTGELFF
TRBV3-1	many	NA	TRBJ1-3	TGTGCCAGCAGCCAAGATGTTGGGATCTCTGGAAACACCATATATTTT	CASSQDVGISGNTIYF
TRBV28	NA	NA	TRBJ1-2	TGTGCCAGCAGTTTAACCAGTAATTCTAACTATGGCTACACCTTC	CASSLTSNSNYGYTF
TRBV5-1	NA	NA	TRBJ1-1	TGCGCCAGCAGCCAGGACGTCAGCTTGAACACTGAAGCTTTCTTT	CASSQDVSLNTEAFF
TRBV12-3/TRBV12-4	NA	NA	TRBJ2-7	TGTGCCAGCAGTGAGGGGACAGAGCAGTACTTC	CASSEGTEQYF
TRBV2	few	TRBD2	TRBJ2-2	TGTGCCACTAGCGGGAGGGCCACCGGGGAGCTGTTTTTT	CATSGRATGELFF
TRBV5-4	many	NA	TRBJ2-7	TGTGCCAGCAGCGCTGGATCAGGGGACTCCTACGAGCAGTACTTC	CASSAGSGDSYEQYF
TRBV28	NA	NA	TRBJ2-3	TGTGCCAGCAGCTTACAGGTGGGGTCGGGAGTTGGCACAGATACGCAGTATTTT	CASSLQVGSGVGTDTQYF
TRBV18	many	NA	TRBJ1-1	TGTGCCAGCTCACCTAACAGGGAAGTCACTGAAGCTTTCTTT	CASSPNREVTEAFF
TRBV24-1	few	NA	TRBJ2-3	TGTGCCACCCATGGGATTGCAGATACGCAGTATTTT	CATHGIADTQYF
TRBV7-6	many	TRBD2	TRBJ2-3	TGTGCCAGCAGCTTAGTCGGGGGGGATACGCAGTATTTT	CASSLVGGDTQYF
TRBV28	NA	NA	TRBJ1-1	TGTGCCAGCAGTATCGGGAGCGGGGACACTGAAGCTTTCTTT	CASSIGSGDTEAFF
TRBV3-1	few	NA	TRBJ2-1	TGTGCCAGCAGCCAAGGGCTAGGGGGGGGTGAGCAGTTCTTC	CASSQGLGGGEQFF
TRBV28	NA	NA	TRBJ2-7	TGTGCCAGCAGTTCCGGGACTTCCACCCCCCACGAGCAGTACTTC	CASSSGTSTPHEQYF
TRBV5-6	many	TRBD2	TRBJ2-3	TGTGCCAGCAGCGGCGCGGGGGGGTCCACAGATACGCAGTATTTT	CASSGAGGSTDTQYF
TRBV2	many	NA	TRBJ2-2	TGTGCCAGCAACCCGGGGGCCCTCGGCACCGGGGAGCTGTTTTTT	CASNPGALGTGELFF
TRBV15	few	NA	TRBJ2-7	TGTGCCACCAGCATAGCTACATCGAGGGCGTACTTC	CATSIATSRAYF
TRBV6-1	many	TRBD1	TRBJ1-5	TGTGCCAGCAGCGGGACAGTTTTTAGTGGGCCCCAGCATTTT	CASSGTVFSGPQHF
TRBV7-3	NA	TRBD1	TRBJ2-1	TGTGCCAGCAGATACGGGACAGCCGGGGAGCAGTTCTTC	CASRYGTAGEQFF
TRBV20-1	many	TRBD1	TRBJ1-3	TGCAGTGCTAGCGGGACAGGGGGAAACACCATATATTTT	CSASGTGGNTIYF
TRBV11-1	NA	NA	TRBJ2-3	TGTGCCAGCAGCTACGAGACTAGTAGCGGCACAGATACGCAGTATTTT	CASSYETSSGTDTQYF
TRBV6-1	many	NA	TRBJ1-4	TGTGCCAGCAGTGAAGGTGCAGGGTATGAAAAACTGTTTTTT	CASSEGAGYEKLFF
TRBV4-2	medium-sized	NA	TRBJ2-7	TGTGCCAGCAGCCAAGATTTGGGGGAAGATTTTTACGAGCAGTACTTC	CASSQDLGEDFYEQYF
TRBV5-6	many	TRBD1	TRBJ2-1	TGTGCCTGCAGCTGGGGACAGGGGTCCAATGAGCAGTTCTTC	CACSWGQGSNEQFF